This T cell receptor beta chain was identified in a study of long-term antiretroviral therapy in people with HIV. Trimming took 0 bases from V and 5 from J; bases not matched to a gene: 9. The germline gives CDR1 LNHDA, CDR2 SQIVND (reference sequence). The CDR3 has 17 amino acids. This clone has only one observation. Survey-level resolution applied to immunoSEQ assay v3.0. Repertoires were generated with immunoSEQ multiplex PCR, while TCRdb's copy carries only in-frame clones and drops some. The sample has approximately 20,000 clones, around four fifths seen once. The material was unsorted PBMCs, obtained 1.6 years after starting antiretroviral therapy. This sequence originates from a man in his forties with HIV. The chain uses TRBV19 and TRBJ2-1; TRBD2 agrees at 8 bases. CDR3 sequence reads: CASSIERTSPGDNEQFF. The CDR3 DNA reads as TGTGCCAGTAGTATAGAGCGGACTAGCCCGGGAGACAATGAGCAGTTCTTC.